These 10 T cell receptor beta chains were all obtained from the same sample, sequenced in a study of blood T cell repertoires in COVID-19. The table came from immunoSEQ multiplex PCR; TCRdb's copy has only in-frame clones and leaves some out. The table has approximately 320,000 clones, about 90% seen once. The sequencing input was peripheral blood. The receptors come from a woman younger than 45 with COVID-19, enrolled during active disease.

This chain connects TRBV19 to TRBJ2-3; 9 nucleotides align to TRBD2. Germline V gene lookup returns CDR1 LNHDA and CDR2 SQIVND (reference sequence). The CDR3 consists of 15 residues. The J segment lost 1 base and the V segment lost 1 base, leaving 0 bases of the junction unmatched. CDR3: CASSIGTSGTDTQYF. The CDR3, as DNA: TGTGCCAGTAGTATAGGGACTAGCGGCACAGATACGCAGTATTTT.

The rearrangement links TRBV6-5 to TRBJ1-2; possible D gene TRBD1, 5 bases. Germline V CDR1 and CDR2: MNHEY, SVGAGI. The CDR3 is 12 amino acids. V was cut by 1 base and J by 6 bases, with 6 bases left in between. In nucleotides, the CDR3 is TGTGCCAGCAGTTACTGGGGGGATGGCTACACCTTC. Protein sequence: CASSYWGDGYTF.

This clone was detected once. The chain uses TRBV6-4 and TRBJ1-6, with TRBD1 matching 8 bases. Germline CDR1 is MRHNA and CDR2 is SNTAGT. The V and J ends lost 4 bases and 6 bases, in that order; junction bases with no gene match: 11. The CDR3 contains 17 residues. CDR3 sequence (DNA): TGTGCCAGCAGTGCTCTTGCCGGGACAGGAGTTAATTCACCCCTCCACTTT. This gives the protein CASSALAGTGVNSPLHF.

The CDR3 protein is CASSVEGWQARGYTF. The CDR3 nucleotides are TGTGCCAGCAGCGTAGAGGGGTGGCAGGCTCGAGGCTACACCTTC. The gene calls are TRBV9 and TRBJ1-2; perhaps TRBD1 as D (5 bases). Germline assignment: CDR1 SGDLS and CDR2 YYNGEE. The CDR3 covers 15 residues. V was shortened by 0 bases and J by 8 bases, with 17 bases between the two germline ends.

V is TRBV9 and J is TRBJ2-1; D might be TRBD1 (5 bases). The CDR3 length is 14 residues. From germline, CDR1 is SGDLS and CDR2 YYNGEE. Trimming cost V 0 bases and J 4 bases, with 8 bases left between them. The CDR3 protein is CASSVVRDYNEQFF. The CDR3 DNA sequence: TGTGCCAGCAGCGTAGTCAGGGATTACAATGAGCAGTTCTTC.

This sequence joins TRBV13 and TRBJ1-5, with 7 bases matching TRBD1. V was clipped by 5 bases and J by 4 bases; unmatched bases: 17. The CDR3 length is 18 residues. The V gene's germline CDR1 is PRHDT and CDR2 FYEKMQ (reference sequence). Here the CDR3 reads CASSRRYGTETKNQPQHF. For the CDR3, the DNA is TGTGCCAGCAGCCGAAGATACGGGACAGAAACTAAAAATCAGCCCCAGCATTTT. Drawing the rest from reference TRBV13 and TRBJ1-5, the complete variable domain is AAGVIQSPRHLIKEKRETATLKCYPIPRHDTVYWYQQGPGQDPQFLISFYEKMQSDKGSIPDRFSAQQFSDYHSELNMSSLELGDSALYFCASSRRYGTETKNQPQHFGDGTRLSIL.

The rearrangement uses TRBV2 and TRBJ1-2; a weak D match, TRBD1 (5 bases). V lost 9 bases and J lost 2, with 22 bases in between. CDR3 length: 16 residues. CDR1 is SNHLY and CDR2 is FYNNEI in the germline V gene. This chain's CDR3 is CARGEGDGRSNYGYTF. The CDR3, as DNA: TGTGCCAGGGGGGAGGGAGACGGAAGGTCGAACTATGGCTACACCTTC.

The chain couples TRBV5-4 to TRBJ2-3; 8 bases agree with TRBD2. Unmatched junction bases numbered 9, after V lost 4 bases and J lost 5 bases. The length of the CDR3 is 15 residues. Per germline, CDR1 SGHNT and CDR2 YYREEE (reference sequence). The CDR3 spells CASSLPGGAGDTQYF. Written as DNA, the CDR3 is TGTGCCAGCAGCCTCCCCGGGGGGGCTGGAGATACGCAGTATTTT.

A single count supports this clone. The chain links TRBV13 to TRBJ2-1, with TRBD2 matching 7 bases. V lost 1 base, J lost 15 bases, and 9 bases stayed unmatched. The CDR3 runs to 13 residues. Germline V lookup: CDR1 PRHDT, CDR2 FYEKMQ (reference sequence). Here the CDR3 reads CASSLEAGCPRFF. The DNA for the CDR3 is TGTGCCAGCAGCTTAGAAGCGGGGTGCCCCCGGTTCTTC. Using reference TRBV13 and TRBJ2-1 for the parts outside the CDR3, the full variable domain is AAGVIQSPRHLIKEKRETATLKCYPIPRHDTVYWYQQGPGQDPQFLISFYEKMQSDKGSIPDRFSAQQFSDYHSELNMSSLELGDSALYFCASSLEAGCPRFFGPGTRLTVL.

This chain connects TRBV5-4 to TRBJ1-5; 10 bases are a match to TRBD1. CDR1 and CDR2 (germline): SGHNT, YYREEE (reference sequence). With 4 bases clipped from V and 6 bases from J, the junction kept 7 bases outside the gene matches. The CDR3 contains 15 residues. CDR3 protein: CASSVGTGVGQPQHF. The CDR3 nucleotides read TGTGCCAGCAGCGTAGGGACAGGGGTAGGTCAGCCCCAGCATTTT.